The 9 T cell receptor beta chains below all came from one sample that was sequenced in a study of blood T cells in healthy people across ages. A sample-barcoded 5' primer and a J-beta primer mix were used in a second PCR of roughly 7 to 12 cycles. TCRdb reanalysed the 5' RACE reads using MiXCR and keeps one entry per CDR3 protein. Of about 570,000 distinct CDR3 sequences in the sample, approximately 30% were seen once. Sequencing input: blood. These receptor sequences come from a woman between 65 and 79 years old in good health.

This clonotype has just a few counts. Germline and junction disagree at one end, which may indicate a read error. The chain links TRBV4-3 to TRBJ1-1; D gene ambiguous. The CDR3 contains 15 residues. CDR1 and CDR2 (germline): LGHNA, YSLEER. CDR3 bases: TGCGCCGGCAGCCTACACTTCCGGGGGAACACTGAAGCTTTCTTT. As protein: CAGSLHFRGNTEAFF.

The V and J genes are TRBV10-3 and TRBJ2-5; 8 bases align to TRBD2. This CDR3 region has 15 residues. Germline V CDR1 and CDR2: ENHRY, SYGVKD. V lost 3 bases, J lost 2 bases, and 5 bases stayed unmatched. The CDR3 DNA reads TGTGCCATCAGTGATAGCGGGGTATCTCAAGAGACCCAGTACTTC. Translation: CAISDSGVSQETQYF.

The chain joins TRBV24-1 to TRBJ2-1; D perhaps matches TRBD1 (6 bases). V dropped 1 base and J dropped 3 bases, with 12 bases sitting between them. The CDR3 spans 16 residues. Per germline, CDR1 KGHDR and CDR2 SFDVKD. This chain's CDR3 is CATSDFSRGDYNEQFF. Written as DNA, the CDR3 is TGTGCCACCAGTGATTTCTCCAGGGGCGACTACAATGAGCAGTTCTTC.

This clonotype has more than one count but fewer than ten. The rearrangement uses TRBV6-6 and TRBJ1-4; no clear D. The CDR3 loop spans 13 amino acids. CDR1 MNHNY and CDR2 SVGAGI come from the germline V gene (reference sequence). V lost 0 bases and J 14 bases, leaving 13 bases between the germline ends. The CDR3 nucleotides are TGTGCCAGCAGTTACTCGCTCGGGTCCGCGCTGTTTTTT. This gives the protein CASSYSLGSALFF.

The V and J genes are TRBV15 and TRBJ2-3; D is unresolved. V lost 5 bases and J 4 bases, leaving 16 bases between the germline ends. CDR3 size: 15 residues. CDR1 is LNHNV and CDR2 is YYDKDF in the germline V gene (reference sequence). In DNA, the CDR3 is TGTGCCACCAGCCCTGGGGTGGTCGAGTCAGATACGCAGTATTTT. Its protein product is CATSPGVVESDTQYF.

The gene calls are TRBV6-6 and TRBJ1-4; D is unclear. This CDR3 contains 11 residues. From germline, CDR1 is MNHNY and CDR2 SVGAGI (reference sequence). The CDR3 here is CAISGDEKLFF. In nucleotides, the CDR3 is TGTGCTATCAGTGGGGATGAAAAACTGTTTTTT.

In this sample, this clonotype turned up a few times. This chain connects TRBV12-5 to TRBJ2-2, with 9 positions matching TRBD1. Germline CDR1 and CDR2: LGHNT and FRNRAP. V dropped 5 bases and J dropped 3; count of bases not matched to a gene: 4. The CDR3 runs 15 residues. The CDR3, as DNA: TGTGCTAGTGGTCCTGACAGGGGGTACACCGGGGAGCTGTTTTTT. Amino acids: CASGPDRGYTGELFF. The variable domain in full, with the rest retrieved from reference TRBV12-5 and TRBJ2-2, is DARVTQTPRHKVTEMGQEVTMRCQPILGHNTVFWYRQTMMQGLELLAYFRNRAPLDDSGMPKDRFSAEMPDATLATLKIQPSEPRDSAVYFCASGPDRGYTGELFFGEGSRLTVL.

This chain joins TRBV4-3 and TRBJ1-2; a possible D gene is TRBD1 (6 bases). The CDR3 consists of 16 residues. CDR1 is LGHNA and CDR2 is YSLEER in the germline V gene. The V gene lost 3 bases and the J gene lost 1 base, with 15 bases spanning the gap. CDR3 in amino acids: CASSQVLDSLNYGYTF. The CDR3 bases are TGCGCCAGCAGCCAGGTCTTGGACAGTCTTAACTATGGCTACACCTTC.

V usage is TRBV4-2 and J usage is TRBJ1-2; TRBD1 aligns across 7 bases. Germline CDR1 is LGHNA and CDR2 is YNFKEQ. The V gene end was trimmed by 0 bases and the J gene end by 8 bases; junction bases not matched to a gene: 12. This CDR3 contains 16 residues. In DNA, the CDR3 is TGTGCCAGCAGCCAAGAGGGAAGGCAGGGGGTGTACGGCTACACCTTC. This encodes CASSQEGRQGVYGYTF.